Below, 6 T cell receptor beta chains from the same sample are listed, as sequenced in a study of shared clonotypes between healthy human individuals. Some clones are missing from TCRdb's copy, which holds only in-frame ones; the method was immunoSEQ multiplex PCR. The data hold more than 550,000 clones, with around 77% observed a single time. The sequencing input was memory CD4+ T cells sorted from blood. As to subset: CD45RA-negative fraction. All receptors come from a woman aged 25 to 39 in good health.

V usage is TRBV28 and J usage is TRBJ2-3; TRBD2 matches 10 bases. V lost 6 bases to trimming and J lost 6 bases; unmatched junction nucleotides: 12. This CDR3 contains 16 residues. Germline V gene data show CDR1 as MDHEN and CDR2 as SYDVKM. The CDR3 protein is CASSPEGLASGDTQYF. The CDR3 nucleotides read TGTGCCAGCAGCCCCGAGGGACTAGCGAGCGGGGATACGCAGTATTTT.

The genes are TRBV18 and TRBJ1-1, with 8 nucleotides matching TRBD1. CDR3 length equals 15 residues. Germline CDR1 reads KGHSH; CDR2 reads LQKENI. V was clipped by 6 bases and J by 6 bases; unmatched bases: 12. The CDR3 protein is CASSFPDRGLAEAFF. The CDR3 DNA sequence: TGTGCCAGCTCGTTTCCAGACAGGGGCCTCGCTGAAGCTTTCTTT.

This clone was observed a handful of times. Other DNA sequences of this sample code for an identical CDR3. The chain employs TRBV18 and TRBJ2-1, with 7 bases matching TRBD2. Looked up from germline, CDR1 is KGHSH and CDR2 is LQKENI. J gave up 1 base and V 3 bases, and 0 bases lay outside the gene matches. This CDR3 has 14 residues. The CDR3 DNA sequence: TGTGCCAGCTCACCGCGGGGGTCCTACAATGAGCAGTTCTTC. Encoded protein: CASSPRGSYNEQFF.

This clone showed up just a few times. J is TRBJ2-7 and V is TRBV2; the D call may be TRBD1 or TRBD2 (6 bases each). V was pared by 4 bases and J by 3 bases, with 16 bases between. The CDR3 consists of 15 residues. In germline, CDR1 is SNHLY, CDR2 FYNNEI. In DNA, the CDR3 is TGTGCCAGCAGTGGAGGGGGGCAGCTCAGCTACGAGCAGTACTTC. Translated, it gives CASSGGGQLSYEQYF.

The DNA of the CDR3 is TGCGCCAGCAGACTGGGACTAGGCGAAAAGGCCCAGTACTTC. It yields the protein CASRLGLGEKAQYF. The genes are TRBV5-1 and TRBJ2-5; 8 bases are a match to TRBD2. This CDR3 contains 14 residues. The germline CDR1 and CDR2 sequences are SGHRS and YFSETQ. V lost 5 bases and J lost 9; bases outside the gene matches: 12.

Note on this clone: Distinct nucleotide sequences in the sample also encode this CDR3. The chain recombines TRBV9 with TRBJ2-2; 10 positions match TRBD2. Losses at the gene ends were 0 bases for V and 6 bases for J; bases not matched to a gene: 2. This CDR3 region has 15 residues. Germline-derived CDR1 and CDR2 are SGDLS and YYNGEE. The CDR3 loop is CASSVGLAGAGELFF. CDR3 nucleotide sequence: TGTGCCAGCAGCGTAGGCCTAGCGGGGGCCGGGGAGCTGTTTTTT. Full variable domain (rest looked up from reference TRBV9 and TRBJ2-2): DSGVTQTPKHLITATGQRVTLRCSPRSGDLSVYWYQQSLDQGLQFLIQYYNGEERAKGNILERFSAQQFPDLHSELNLSSLELGDSALYFCASSVGLAGAGELFFGEGSRLTVL.